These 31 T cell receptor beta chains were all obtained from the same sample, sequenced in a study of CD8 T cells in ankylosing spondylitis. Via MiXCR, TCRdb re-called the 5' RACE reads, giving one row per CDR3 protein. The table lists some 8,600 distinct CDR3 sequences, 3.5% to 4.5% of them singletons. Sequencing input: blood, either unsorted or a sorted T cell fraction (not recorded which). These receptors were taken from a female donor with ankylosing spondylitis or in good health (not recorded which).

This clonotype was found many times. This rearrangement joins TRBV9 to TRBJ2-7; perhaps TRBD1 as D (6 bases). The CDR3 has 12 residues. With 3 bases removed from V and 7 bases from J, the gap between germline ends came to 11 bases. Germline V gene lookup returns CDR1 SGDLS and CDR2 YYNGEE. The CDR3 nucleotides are TGTGCCAGCAGCGCCCTGACAGGAGAGCAGTACTTC. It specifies CASSALTGEQYF.

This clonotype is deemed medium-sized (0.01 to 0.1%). The CDR3 DNA reads TGTGCCAGCAGCGTAGGGTGGTGGGACAGCAGAGACGAGCAGTACTTC. Its protein is CASSVGWWDSRDEQYF. The chain joins TRBV9 to TRBJ2-7; TRBD1 agrees at 7 bases. V was clipped by 0 bases and J by 5 bases; unmatched bases: 11. This CDR3 has 16 amino acids. Germline CDR1 and CDR2: SGDLS and YYNGEE.

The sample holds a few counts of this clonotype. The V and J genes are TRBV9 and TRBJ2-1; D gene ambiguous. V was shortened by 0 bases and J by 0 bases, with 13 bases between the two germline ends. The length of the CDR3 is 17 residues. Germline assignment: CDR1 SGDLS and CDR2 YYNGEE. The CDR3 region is CASSVASFSSSYNEQFF. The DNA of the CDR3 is TGTGCCAGCAGCGTAGCTAGTTTTTCGAGCTCCTACAATGAGCAGTTCTTC.

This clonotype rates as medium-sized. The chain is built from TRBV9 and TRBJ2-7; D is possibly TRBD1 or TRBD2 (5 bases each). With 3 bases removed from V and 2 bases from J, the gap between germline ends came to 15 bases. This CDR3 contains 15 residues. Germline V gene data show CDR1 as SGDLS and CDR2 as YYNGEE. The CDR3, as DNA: TGTGCCAGCAGCGATCGGGACGTAGGAGCCTACGAGCAGTACTTC. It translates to CASSDRDVGAYEQYF.

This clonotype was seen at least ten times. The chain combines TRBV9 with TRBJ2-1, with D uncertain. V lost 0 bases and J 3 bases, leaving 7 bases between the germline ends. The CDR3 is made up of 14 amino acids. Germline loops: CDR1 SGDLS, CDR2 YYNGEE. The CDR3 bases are TGTGCCAGCAGCGTAGACACGGGCTACAATGAGCAGTTCTTC. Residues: CASSVDTGYNEQFF.

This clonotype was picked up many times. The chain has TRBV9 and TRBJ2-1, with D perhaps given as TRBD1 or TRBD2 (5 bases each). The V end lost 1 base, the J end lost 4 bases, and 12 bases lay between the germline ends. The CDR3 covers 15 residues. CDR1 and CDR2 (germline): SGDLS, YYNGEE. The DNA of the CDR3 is TGTGCCAGCAGCGTACTCGGGGCCTCGTACAATGAGCAGTTCTTC. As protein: CASSVLGASYNEQFF.

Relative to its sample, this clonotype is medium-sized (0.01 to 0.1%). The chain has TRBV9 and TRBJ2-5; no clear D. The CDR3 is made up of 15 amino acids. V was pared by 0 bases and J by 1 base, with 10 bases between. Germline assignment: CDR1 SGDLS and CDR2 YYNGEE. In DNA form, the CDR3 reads TGTGCCAGCAGCGTAGGAGGTCGCACCCAAGAGACCCAGTACTTC. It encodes CASSVGGRTQETQYF. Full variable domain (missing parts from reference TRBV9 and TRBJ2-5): DSGVTQTPKHLITATGQRVTLRCSPRSGDLSVYWYQQSLDQGLQFLIQYYNGEERAKGNILERFSAQQFPDLHSELNLSSLELGDSALYFCASSVGGRTQETQYFGPGTRLLVL.

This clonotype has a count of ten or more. The CDR3 bases are TGTGCCAGCAGCGTTGATTCGGGGGGACCACCCCACGAGCAGTACTTC. It codes for CASSVDSGGPPHEQYF. J is TRBJ2-7 and V is TRBV9; 7 positions agree with TRBD2. In germline, CDR1 is SGDLS, CDR2 YYNGEE. J lost 5 bases, V lost 2 bases, and 13 bases had no gene match. This CDR3 is built from 16 residues.

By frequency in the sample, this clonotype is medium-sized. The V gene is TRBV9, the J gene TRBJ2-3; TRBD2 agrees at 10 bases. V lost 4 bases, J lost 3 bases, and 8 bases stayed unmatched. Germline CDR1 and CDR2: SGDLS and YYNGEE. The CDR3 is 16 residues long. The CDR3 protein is CASSTERGGRTDTQYF. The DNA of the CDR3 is TGTGCCAGCAGCACTGAGCGGGGGGGCCGGACAGATACGCAGTATTTT.

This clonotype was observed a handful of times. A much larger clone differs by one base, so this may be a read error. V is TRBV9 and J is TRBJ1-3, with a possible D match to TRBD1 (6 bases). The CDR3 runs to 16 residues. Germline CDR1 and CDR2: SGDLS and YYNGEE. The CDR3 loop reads CASSAPGAPSGNTLYF. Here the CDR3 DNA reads TGTGCCAGCAGCGCCCCAGGGGCCCCCTCTGGAAACACCCTATATTTT.

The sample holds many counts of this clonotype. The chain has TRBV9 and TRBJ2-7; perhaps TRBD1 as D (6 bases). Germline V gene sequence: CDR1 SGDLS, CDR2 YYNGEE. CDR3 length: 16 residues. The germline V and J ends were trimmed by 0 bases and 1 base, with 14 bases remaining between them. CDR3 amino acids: CASSVGQAGLSYEQYF. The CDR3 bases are TGTGCCAGCAGCGTAGGACAGGCCGGCCTGTCCTACGAGCAGTACTTC.

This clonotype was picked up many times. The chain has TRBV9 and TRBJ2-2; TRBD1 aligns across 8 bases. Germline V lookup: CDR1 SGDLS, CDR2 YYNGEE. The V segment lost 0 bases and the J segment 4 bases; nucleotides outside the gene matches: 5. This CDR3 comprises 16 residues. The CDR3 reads CASSVVGQGATGELFF. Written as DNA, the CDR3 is TGTGCCAGCAGCGTAGTAGGGCAGGGGGCCACCGGGGAGCTGTTTTTT.

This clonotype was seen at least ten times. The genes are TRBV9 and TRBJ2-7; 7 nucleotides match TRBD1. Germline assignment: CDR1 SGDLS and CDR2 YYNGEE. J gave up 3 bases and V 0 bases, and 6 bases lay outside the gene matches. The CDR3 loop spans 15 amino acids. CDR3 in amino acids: CASSVDRGPVYEQYF. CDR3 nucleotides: TGTGCCAGCAGCGTAGACAGGGGTCCCGTCTACGAGCAGTACTTC.

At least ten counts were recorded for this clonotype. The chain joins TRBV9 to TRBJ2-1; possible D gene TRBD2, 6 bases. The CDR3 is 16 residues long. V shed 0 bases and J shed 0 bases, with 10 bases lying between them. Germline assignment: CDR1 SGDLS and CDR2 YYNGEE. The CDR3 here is CASSVVGGTSYNEQFF. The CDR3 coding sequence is TGTGCCAGCAGCGTAGTTGGGGGGACCTCCTACAATGAGCAGTTCTTC.

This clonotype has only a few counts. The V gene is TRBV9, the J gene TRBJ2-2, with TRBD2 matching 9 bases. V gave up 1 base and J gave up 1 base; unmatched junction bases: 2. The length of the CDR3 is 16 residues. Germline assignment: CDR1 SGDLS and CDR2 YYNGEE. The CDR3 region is CASSVWRGGNTGELFF. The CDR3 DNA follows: TGTGCCAGCAGCGTATGGCGGGGGGGGAACACCGGGGAGCTGTTTTTT.

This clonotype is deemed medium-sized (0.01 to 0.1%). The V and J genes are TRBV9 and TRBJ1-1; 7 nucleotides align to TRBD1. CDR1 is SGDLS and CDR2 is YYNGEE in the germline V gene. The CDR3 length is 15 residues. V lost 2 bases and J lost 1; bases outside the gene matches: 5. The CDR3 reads CASSVGQDENTEAFF. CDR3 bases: TGTGCCAGCAGCGTCGGACAGGACGAGAACACTGAAGCTTTCTTT.

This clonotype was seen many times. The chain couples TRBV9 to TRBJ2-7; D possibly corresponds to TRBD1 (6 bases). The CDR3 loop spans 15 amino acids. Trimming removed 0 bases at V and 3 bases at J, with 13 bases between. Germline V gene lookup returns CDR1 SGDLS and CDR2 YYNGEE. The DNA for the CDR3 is TGTGCCAGCAGCGTAGCAGGGGTCGGAGACTACGAGCAGTACTTC. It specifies CASSVAGVGDYEQYF.

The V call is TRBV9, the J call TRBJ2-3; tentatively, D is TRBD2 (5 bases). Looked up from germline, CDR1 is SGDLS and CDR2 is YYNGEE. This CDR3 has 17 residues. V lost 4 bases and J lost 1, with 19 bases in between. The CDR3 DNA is TGTGCCAGCAGCATCCCACGAGGTAGCGAGGGCACAGATACGCAGTATTTT. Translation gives CASSIPRGSEGTDTQYF.

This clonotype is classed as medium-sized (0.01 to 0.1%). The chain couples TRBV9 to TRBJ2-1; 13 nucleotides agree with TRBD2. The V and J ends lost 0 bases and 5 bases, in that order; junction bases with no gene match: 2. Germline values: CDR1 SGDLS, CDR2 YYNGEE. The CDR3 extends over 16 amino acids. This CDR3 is CASSVGGTSGNNEQFF. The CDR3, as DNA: TGTGCCAGCAGCGTAGGGGGGACTAGCGGGAACAATGAGCAGTTCTTC. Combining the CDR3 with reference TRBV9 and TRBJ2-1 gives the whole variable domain DSGVTQTPKHLITATGQRVTLRCSPRSGDLSVYWYQQSLDQGLQFLIQYYNGEERAKGNILERFSAQQFPDLHSELNLSSLELGDSALYFCASSVGGTSGNNEQFFGPGTRLTVL.

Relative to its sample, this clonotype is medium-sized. The CDR3 coding sequence is TGTGCCAGCAGCACGGACAGGGGGAAGGCAGATACGCAGTATTTT. This gives the protein CASSTDRGKADTQYF. The gene calls are TRBV9 and TRBJ2-3; TRBD1 aligns across 10 bases. Germline CDR1 SGDLS, CDR2 YYNGEE. The CDR3 covers 15 residues. V dropped 4 bases and J dropped 4; count of bases not matched to a gene: 6.

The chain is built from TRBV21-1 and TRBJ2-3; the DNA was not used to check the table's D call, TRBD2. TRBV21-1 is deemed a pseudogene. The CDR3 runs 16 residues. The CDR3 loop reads CASSKIKGLSPDTQYF. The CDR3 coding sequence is TGTGCCAGCAGCAAAATTAAGGGCCTATCCCCAGATACGCAGTATTTT.

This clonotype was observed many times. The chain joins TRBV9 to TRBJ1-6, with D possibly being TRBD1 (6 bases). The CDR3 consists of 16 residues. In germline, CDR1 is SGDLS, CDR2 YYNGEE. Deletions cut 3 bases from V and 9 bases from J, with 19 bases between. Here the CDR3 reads CASSAEGGALFSPLHF. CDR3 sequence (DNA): TGTGCCAGCAGCGCCGAGGGGGGGGCTCTTTTTTCACCCCTCCACTTT.

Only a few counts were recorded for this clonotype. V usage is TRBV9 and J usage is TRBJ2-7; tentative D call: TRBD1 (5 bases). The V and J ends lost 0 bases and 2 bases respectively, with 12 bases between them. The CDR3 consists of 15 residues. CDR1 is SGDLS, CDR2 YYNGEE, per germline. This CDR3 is CASSVDPDRAYEQYF. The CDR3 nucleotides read TGTGCCAGCAGCGTAGACCCCGACAGAGCCTACGAGCAGTACTTC.

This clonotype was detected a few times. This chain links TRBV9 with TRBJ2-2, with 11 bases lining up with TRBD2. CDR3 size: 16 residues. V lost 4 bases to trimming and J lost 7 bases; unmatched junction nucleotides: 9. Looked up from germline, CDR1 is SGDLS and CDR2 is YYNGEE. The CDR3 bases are TGTGCCAGCAGCCCCCGCTTAGCGGGGGGGATCGGGGAGCTGTTTTTT. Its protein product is CASSPRLAGGIGELFF.

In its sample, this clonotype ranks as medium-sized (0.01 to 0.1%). The CDR3 loop is CASSVRRGTEAFF. The CDR3 nucleotides read TGTGCCAGCAGCGTCCGACGGGGGACTGAAGCTTTCTTT. This chain connects TRBV9 to TRBJ1-1; possibly TRBD1 for D (5 bases). Trimming removed 2 bases from V and 5 bases from J, with 10 bases in between. Germline CDR1 SGDLS, CDR2 YYNGEE. This CDR3 comprises 13 residues. Full variable domain (missing parts from reference TRBV9 and TRBJ1-1): DSGVTQTPKHLITATGQRVTLRCSPRSGDLSVYWYQQSLDQGLQFLIQYYNGEERAKGNILERFSAQQFPDLHSELNLSSLELGDSALYFCASSVRRGTEAFFGQGTRLTVV.

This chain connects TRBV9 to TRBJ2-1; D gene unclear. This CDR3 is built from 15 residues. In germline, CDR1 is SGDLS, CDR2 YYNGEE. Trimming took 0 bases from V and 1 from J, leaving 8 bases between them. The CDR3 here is CASSVGAPSYNEQFF. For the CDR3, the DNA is TGTGCCAGCAGCGTAGGAGCGCCTTCCTACAATGAGCAGTTCTTC. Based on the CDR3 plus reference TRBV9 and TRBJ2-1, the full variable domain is DSGVTQTPKHLITATGQRVTLRCSPRSGDLSVYWYQQSLDQGLQFLIQYYNGEERAKGNILERFSAQQFPDLHSELNLSSLELGDSALYFCASSVGAPSYNEQFFGPGTRLTVL.

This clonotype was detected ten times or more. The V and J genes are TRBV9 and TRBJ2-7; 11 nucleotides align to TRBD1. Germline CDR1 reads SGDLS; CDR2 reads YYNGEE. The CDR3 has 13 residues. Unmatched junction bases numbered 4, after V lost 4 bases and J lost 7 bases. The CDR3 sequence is CASSPGTGGEQYF. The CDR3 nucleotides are TGTGCCAGCAGCCCCGGGACAGGGGGGGAGCAGTACTTC.

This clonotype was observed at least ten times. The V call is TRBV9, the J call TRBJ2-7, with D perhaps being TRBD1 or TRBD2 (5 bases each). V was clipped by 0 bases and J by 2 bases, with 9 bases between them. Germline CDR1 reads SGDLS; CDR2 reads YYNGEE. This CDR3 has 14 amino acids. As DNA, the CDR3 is TGTGCCAGCAGCGTAGGGGGGTTAACCTACGAGCAGTACTTC. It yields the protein CASSVGGLTYEQYF. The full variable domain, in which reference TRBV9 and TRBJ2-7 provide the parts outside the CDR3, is DSGVTQTPKHLITATGQRVTLRCSPRSGDLSVYWYQQSLDQGLQFLIQYYNGEERAKGNILERFSAQQFPDLHSELNLSSLELGDSALYFCASSVGGLTYEQYFGPGTRLTVT.

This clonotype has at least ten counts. The CDR3 DNA reads TGTGCCAGCAGCTCGAGGACTAGCGGGGCTGAGACCCAGTACTTC. This codes for CASSSRTSGAETQYF. The chain carries TRBV9 and TRBJ2-5, with 12 bases identical to TRBD2. CDR1 and CDR2 (germline): SGDLS, YYNGEE. J lost 5 bases, V lost 4 bases, and 6 bases had no gene match. The CDR3 consists of 15 residues.

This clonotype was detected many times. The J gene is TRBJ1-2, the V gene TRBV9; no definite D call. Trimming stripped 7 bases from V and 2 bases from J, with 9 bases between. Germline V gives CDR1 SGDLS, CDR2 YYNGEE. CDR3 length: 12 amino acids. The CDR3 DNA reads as TGTGCCAGCGGCGACGGAAACTATGGCTACACCTTC. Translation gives CASGDGNYGYTF.

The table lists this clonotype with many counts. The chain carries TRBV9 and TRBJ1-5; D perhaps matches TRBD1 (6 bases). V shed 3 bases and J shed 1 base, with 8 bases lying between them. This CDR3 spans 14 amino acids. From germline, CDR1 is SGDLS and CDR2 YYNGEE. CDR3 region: CASSEGGSNQPQHF. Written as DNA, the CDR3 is TGTGCCAGCAGCGAGGGGGGGAGCAATCAGCCCCAGCATTTT.